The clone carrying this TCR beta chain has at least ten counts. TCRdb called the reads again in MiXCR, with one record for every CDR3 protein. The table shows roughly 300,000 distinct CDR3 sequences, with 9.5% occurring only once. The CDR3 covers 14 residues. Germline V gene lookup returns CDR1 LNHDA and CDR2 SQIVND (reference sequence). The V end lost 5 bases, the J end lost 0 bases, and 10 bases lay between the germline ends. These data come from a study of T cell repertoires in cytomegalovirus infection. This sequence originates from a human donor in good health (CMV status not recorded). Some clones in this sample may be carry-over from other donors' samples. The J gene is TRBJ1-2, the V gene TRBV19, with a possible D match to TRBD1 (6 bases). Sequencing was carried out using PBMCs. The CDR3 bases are TGTGCCAGTAGTCGGGACAAAGCTAACTATGGCTACACCTTC. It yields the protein CASSRDKANYGYTF.